The rows below give T cell receptor beta chains drawn from one sample of a study of blood T cell repertoires in COVID-19. This table comes from immunoSEQ multiplex PCR, and its TCRdb copy is limited to in-frame clones, with some not included. The sample contains some 99,000 clones, more than 60% of which appear only once. Sequenced: peripheral blood. The receptors come from a man aged 65 to 85 with acute or convalescent COVID-19. Both conserved end residues are part of each CDR3. Each record gives: J gene, V gene, D gene, clone size, CDR3 protein, CDR3 DNA. A D gene is named only where the DNA matches it firmly. For some rows the clone size is stated as once, few or many, or as a class when expanded; others skip it.

j_call: TRBJ2-1
v_call: TRBV19
d_call: NA
clone_size: NA
cdr3_aa: CASSIGGSRYYNEQFF
cdr3_nt: TGTGCCAGTAGTATAGGAGGGAGCCGTTACTACAATGAGCAGTTCTTC

j_call: TRBJ1-6
v_call: TRBV27
d_call: TRBD1
clone_size: NA
cdr3_aa: CATWTGGDSPLHF
cdr3_nt: TGTGCCACCTGGACAGGGGGCGACTCACCCCTCCACTTT

j_call: TRBJ1-6
v_call: TRBV20-1
d_call: NA
clone_size: NA
cdr3_aa: CSASGGVNSPLHF
cdr3_nt: TGCAGTGCTAGTGGGGGAGTCAATTCACCCCTCCACTTT

j_call: TRBJ2-7
v_call: TRBV28
d_call: TRBD2
clone_size: NA
cdr3_aa: CASSPTVGLVHEQYF
cdr3_nt: TGTGCCAGCAGTCCCACAGTTGGACTAGTCCACGAGCAGTACTTC

j_call: TRBJ1-2
v_call: TRBV5-4
d_call: NA
clone_size: NA
cdr3_aa: CASRNVEGYGYTF
cdr3_nt: TGTGCCAGCCGTAACGTAGAGGGCTATGGCTACACCTTC

j_call: TRBJ2-3
v_call: TRBV28
d_call: NA
clone_size: NA
cdr3_aa: CASSLYLRGLSPDTQYF
cdr3_nt: TGTGCCAGCAGTTTATACCTCCGGGGATTGAGCCCAGATACGCAGTATTTT

j_call: TRBJ1-6
v_call: TRBV12-5
d_call: NA
clone_size: NA
cdr3_aa: CAPSDSYNSPLHF
cdr3_nt: TGTGCTCCCTCCGACAGCTATAATTCACCCCTCCACTTT

j_call: TRBJ1-6
v_call: TRBV29-1
d_call: NA
clone_size: few
cdr3_aa: CSVSAGGSNSPLHF
cdr3_nt: TGCAGCGTTTCCGCGGGGGGCTCAAATTCACCCCTCCACTTT

j_call: TRBJ1-2
v_call: TRBV4-1
d_call: NA
clone_size: NA
cdr3_aa: CASSQRSGTWNNYGYTF
cdr3_nt: TGCGCCAGCAGCCAACGATCCGGGACATGGAACAACTATGGCTACACCTTC

j_call: TRBJ1-1
v_call: TRBV9
d_call: NA
clone_size: NA
cdr3_aa: CASSADGGTEAFF
cdr3_nt: TGTGCCAGCAGCGCCGACGGGGGCACTGAAGCTTTCTTT

j_call: TRBJ1-4
v_call: TRBV18
d_call: TRBD1
clone_size: NA
cdr3_aa: CASSPEQGADEKLFF
cdr3_nt: TGTGCCAGCTCACCTGAACAGGGGGCGGATGAAAAACTGTTTTTT

j_call: TRBJ2-1
v_call: TRBV14
d_call: NA
clone_size: NA
cdr3_aa: CASSMGLTQFF
cdr3_nt: TGTGCCAGCAGCATGGGACTGACCCAGTTCTTC

j_call: TRBJ2-1
v_call: TRBV5-4
d_call: TRBD2
clone_size: NA
cdr3_aa: CASSESTGLASYEQFF
cdr3_nt: TGTGCCAGCAGCGAGAGTACGGGACTAGCGTCATATGAGCAGTTCTTC

j_call: TRBJ2-7
v_call: TRBV7-9
d_call: TRBD2
clone_size: once
cdr3_aa: CASSLPTSGNSYEQYF
cdr3_nt: TGTGCCAGCAGCTTACCGACTAGCGGGAACTCCTACGAGCAGTACTTC

j_call: TRBJ2-6
v_call: TRBV5-1
d_call: NA
clone_size: NA
cdr3_aa: CASSLNSQGTGANVLTF
cdr3_nt: TGCGCCAGCAGCTTGAATTCACAGGGAACCGGGGCCAACGTCCTGACTTTC